This T cell receptor beta chain was recorded in a study of lymphopenia after photon versus proton radiotherapy. Notes on the study in general: Photon-treated patients lost naive T cells and TCR diversity; proton-treated stayed stable. After the lymphocyte nadir, photon-treated repertoires showed oligoclonal expansion, especially of CD8+ Temra cells.

This CDR3 is 16 amino acids long. V lost 3 bases to trimming and J lost 8 bases; unmatched junction nucleotides: 13. Germline V gives CDR1 SEHNR, CDR2 FQNEAQ (reference sequence). Using immunoSEQ multiplex PCR, the repertoire was profiled, and TCRdb retains in-frame clones only, with some absent. The table has 15,000 to 20,000 clones, 80% to 95% seen once. Details on this clone: Antigen: not known.

This specimen was peripheral blood, taken from a patient treated with photon-based radiotherapy. The clonotype was recovered from a woman aged 40 to 49 with cholangiocarcinoma. The gene calls are TRBV7-9 and TRBJ1-2; 9 bases line up with TRBD1. CDR3 DNA sequence: TGTGCCAGCAGCTTTGATGGGACCGGGACAGGGATGGGCTACACCTTC. This codes for CASSFDGTGTGMGYTF.